This record concerns one T cell receptor beta chain sequence. The data were obtained in a study of cytomegalovirus exposure and HLA in healthy donors. Amplification used 60 Vbeta primers and 13 Jbeta primers. Measured with immunoSEQ multiplex PCR; TCRdb has only the in-frame clones, and not every one. Among about 170,000 clones, around three quarters were seen once, and the ten largest hold around 2%. V was cut by 2 bases and J by 9 bases, with 17 bases left in between. Germline values: CDR1 MNHEY, CDR2 SVGAGI. CDR3 length equals 15 residues. The sample taken for sequencing was PBMCs. This TCR came from a woman aged 25-40 years in good health and CMV-seropositive. The genes are TRBV6-5 and TRBJ2-4; D is perhaps TRBD1 (8 bases). For the CDR3, the DNA is TGTGCCAGCAGTTACGGCAGGGGGCGGGGGAGCATTCAGTACTTC. Protein sequence: CASSYGRGRGSIQYF.